This TCR beta chain was sequenced in a study of blood T cells in healthy people across ages. This clonotype was seen a single time. The junction differs from germline at one of its ends, possibly a read error. The germline CDR1 and CDR2 sequences are MNHEY and SVGEGT. CDR3 size: 14 residues. PCR was performed a second time for roughly 7 to 12 cycles using a sample-barcoded 5' primer and a J-beta primer mix. TCRdb recomputed calls from the 5' RACE reads with MiXCR, one row per CDR3 protein. The table has 600,000 or so distinct CDR3 sequences, about 21% seen once; the top ten hold 3% to 4.5%. The TCR sequence derives from a man aged 70-80 years in good health. The material sequenced was blood. The rearrangement joins TRBV6-2 or TRBV6-3 to TRBJ1-1; 9 bases fit TRBD1. CDR3 residues: CASSRPGTGSEAFF. The CDR3 region has the DNA TGTGCCAGCAGCCGTCCCGGGACAGGGTCTGAGGCTTTCTTT.